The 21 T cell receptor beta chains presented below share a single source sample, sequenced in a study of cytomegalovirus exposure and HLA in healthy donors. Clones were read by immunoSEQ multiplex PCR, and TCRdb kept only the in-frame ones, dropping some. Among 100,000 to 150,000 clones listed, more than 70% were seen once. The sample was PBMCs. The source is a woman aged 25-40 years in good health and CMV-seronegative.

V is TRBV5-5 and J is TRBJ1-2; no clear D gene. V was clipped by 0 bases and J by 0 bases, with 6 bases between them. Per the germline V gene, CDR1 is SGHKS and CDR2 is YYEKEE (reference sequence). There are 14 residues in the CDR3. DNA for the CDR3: TGTGCCAGCAGCTTGGGCGGCCCTAACTATGGCTACACCTTC. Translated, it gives CASSLGGPNYGYTF. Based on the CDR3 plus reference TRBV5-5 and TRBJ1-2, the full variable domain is DAGVTQSPTHLIKTRGQQVTLRCSPISGHKSVSWYQQVLGQGPQFIFQYYEKEERGRGNFPDRFSARQFPNYSSELNVNALLLGDSALYLCASSLGGPNYGYTFGSGTRLTVV.

This CDR3 is CASGYRTSGPSTDTQYF. Written as DNA, the CDR3 is TGTGCCAGCGGATACAGGACTAGCGGCCCTAGCACAGATACGCAGTATTTT. V and J are TRBV7-8 and TRBJ2-3; TRBD2 aligns across 10 bases. The V gene's germline CDR1 is SGHVS and CDR2 FQNEAQ. V was pared by 8 bases and J by 0 bases, with 11 bases of the junction left unmatched. The CDR3 contains 17 residues.

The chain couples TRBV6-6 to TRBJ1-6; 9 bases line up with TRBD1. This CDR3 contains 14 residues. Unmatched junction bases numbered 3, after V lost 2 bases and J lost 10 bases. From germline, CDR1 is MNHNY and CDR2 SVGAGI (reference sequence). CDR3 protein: CASSYRDRASPLHF. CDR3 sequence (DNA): TGTGCCAGCAGTTACCGGGACAGGGCCTCACCCCTCCACTTT.

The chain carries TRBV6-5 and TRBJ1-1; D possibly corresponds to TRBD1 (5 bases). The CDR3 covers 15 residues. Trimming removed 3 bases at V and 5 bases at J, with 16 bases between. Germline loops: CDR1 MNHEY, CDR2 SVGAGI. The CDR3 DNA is TGTGCCAGCAGTTATATAGCGTTCGGGGGGACTGAAGCTTTCTTT. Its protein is CASSYIAFGGTEAFF.

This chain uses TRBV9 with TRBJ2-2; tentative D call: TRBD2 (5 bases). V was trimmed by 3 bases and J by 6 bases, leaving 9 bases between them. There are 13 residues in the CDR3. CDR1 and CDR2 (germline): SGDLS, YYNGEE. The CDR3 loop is CASSAGRSGELFF. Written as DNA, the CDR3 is TGTGCCAGCAGCGCGGGAAGATCCGGGGAGCTGTTTTTT.

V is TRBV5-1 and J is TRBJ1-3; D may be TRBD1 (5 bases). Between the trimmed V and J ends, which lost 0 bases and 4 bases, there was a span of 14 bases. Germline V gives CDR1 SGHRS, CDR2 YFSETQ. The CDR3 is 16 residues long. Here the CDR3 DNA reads TGCGCCAGCAGCTTGGATACAGGATCGCGCGGAAACACCATATATTTT. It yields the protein CASSLDTGSRGNTIYF. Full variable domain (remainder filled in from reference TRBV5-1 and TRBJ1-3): KAGVTQTPRYLIKTRGQQVTLSCSPISGHRSVSWYQQTPGQGLQFLFEYFSETQRNKGNFPGRFSGRQFSNSRSEMNVSTLELGDSALYLCASSLDTGSRGNTIYFGEGSWLTVV.

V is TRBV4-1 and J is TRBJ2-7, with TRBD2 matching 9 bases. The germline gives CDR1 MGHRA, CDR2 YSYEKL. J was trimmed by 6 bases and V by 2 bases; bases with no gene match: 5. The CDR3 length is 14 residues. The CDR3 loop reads CASSQTGTSSEQYF. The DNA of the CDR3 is TGCGCCAGCAGCCAAACCGGGACTAGCTCCGAGCAGTACTTC.

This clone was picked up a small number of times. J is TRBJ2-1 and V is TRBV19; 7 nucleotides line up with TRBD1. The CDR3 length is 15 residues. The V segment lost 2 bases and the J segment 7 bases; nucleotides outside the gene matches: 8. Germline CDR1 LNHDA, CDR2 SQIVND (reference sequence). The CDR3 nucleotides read TGTGCCAGTAGTATACTTGAGACAGGGAATAATGAGCAGTTCTTC. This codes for CASSILETGNNEQFF.

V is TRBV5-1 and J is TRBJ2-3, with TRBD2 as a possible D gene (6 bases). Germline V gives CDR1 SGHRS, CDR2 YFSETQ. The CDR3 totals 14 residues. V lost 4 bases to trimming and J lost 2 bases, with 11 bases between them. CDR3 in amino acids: CASSHRDSTDTQYF. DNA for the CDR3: TGCGCCAGCAGCCACCGGGACTCCACAGATACGCAGTATTTT.

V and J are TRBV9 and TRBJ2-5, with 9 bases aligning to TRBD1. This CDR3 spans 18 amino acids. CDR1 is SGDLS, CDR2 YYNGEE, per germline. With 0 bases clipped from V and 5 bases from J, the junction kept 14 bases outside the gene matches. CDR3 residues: CASSVAPPRTGVSETQYF. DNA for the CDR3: TGTGCCAGCAGCGTAGCCCCCCCGAGGACAGGGGTATCGGAGACCCAGTACTTC.

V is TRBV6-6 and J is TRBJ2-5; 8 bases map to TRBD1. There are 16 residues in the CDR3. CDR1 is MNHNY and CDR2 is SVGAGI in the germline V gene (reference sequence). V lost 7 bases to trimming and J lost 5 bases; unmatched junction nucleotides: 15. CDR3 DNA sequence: TGTGCCAGCAACATCAAGGACAGGGTGGGACTGGAGACCCAGTACTTC. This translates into CASNIKDRVGLETQYF.

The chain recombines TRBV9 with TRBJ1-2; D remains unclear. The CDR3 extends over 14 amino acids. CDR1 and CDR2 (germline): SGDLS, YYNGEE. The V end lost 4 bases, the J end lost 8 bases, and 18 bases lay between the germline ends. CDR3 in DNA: TGTGCCAGCAGCCCCCAGACGACGGGAGGAGGCTACACCTTC. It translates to CASSPQTTGGGYTF.

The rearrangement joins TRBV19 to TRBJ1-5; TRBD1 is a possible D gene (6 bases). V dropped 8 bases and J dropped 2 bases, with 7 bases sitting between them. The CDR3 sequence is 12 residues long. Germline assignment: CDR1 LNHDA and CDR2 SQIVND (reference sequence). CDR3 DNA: TGTGCCAGTCGACAGGGCAATCAGCCCCAGCATTTT. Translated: CASRQGNQPQHF.

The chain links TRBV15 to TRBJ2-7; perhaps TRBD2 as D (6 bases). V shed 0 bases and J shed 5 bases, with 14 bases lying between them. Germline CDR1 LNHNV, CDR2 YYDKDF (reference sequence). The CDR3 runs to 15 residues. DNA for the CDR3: TGTGCCACCAGCAGAGATTTGGAGGGAAGGGACGAGCAGTACTTC. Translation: CATSRDLEGRDEQYF. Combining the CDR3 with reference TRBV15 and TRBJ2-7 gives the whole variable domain DAMVIQNPRYQVTQFGKPVTLSCSQTLNHNVMYWYQQKSSQAPKLLFHYYDKDFNNEADTPDNFQSRRPNTSFCFLDIRSPGLGDTAMYLCATSRDLEGRDEQYFGPGTRLTVT.

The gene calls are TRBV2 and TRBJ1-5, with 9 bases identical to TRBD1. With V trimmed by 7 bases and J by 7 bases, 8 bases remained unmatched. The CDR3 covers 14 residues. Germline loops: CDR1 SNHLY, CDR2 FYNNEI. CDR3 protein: CASKGGQGGQPQHF. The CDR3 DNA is TGTGCCAGCAAAGGGGGACAGGGCGGGCAGCCCCAGCATTTT.

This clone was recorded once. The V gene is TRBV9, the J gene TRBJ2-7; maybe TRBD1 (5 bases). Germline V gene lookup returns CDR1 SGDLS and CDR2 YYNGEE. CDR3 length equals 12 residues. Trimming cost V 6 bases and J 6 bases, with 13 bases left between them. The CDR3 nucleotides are TGTGCCAGCAACGCAGGAACAGGCGAGCAGTACTTC. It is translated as CASNAGTGEQYF.

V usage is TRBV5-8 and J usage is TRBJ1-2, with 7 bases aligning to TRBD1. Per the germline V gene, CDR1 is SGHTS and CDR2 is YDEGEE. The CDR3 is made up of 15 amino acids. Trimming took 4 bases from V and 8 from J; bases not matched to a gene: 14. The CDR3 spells CASSPTLQGLGGYTF. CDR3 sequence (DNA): TGTGCCAGCAGCCCCACCCTACAGGGGTTGGGGGGCTACACCTTC.

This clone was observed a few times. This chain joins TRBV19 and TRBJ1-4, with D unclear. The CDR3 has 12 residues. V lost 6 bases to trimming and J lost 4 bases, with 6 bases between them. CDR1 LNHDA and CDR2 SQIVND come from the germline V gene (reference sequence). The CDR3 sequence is CASRSVNEKLFF. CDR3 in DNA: TGTGCCAGTAGATCAGTTAATGAAAAACTGTTTTTT.

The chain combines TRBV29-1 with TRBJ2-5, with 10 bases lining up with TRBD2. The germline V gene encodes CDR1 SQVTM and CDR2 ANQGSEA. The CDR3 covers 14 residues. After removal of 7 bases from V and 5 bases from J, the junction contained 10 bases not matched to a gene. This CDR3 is CSGTLAGPQETQYF. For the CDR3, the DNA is TGCAGCGGAACACTAGCGGGGCCTCAGGAGACCCAGTACTTC.

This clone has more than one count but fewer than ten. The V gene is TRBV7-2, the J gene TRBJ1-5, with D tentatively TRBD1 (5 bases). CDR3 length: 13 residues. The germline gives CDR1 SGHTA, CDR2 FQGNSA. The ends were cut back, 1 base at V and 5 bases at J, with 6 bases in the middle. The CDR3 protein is CASSLVGDQPQHF. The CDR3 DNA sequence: TGTGCCAGCAGCTTAGTAGGGGATCAGCCCCAGCATTTT. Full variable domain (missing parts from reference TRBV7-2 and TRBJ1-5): GAGVSQSPSNKVTEKGKDVELRCDPISGHTALYWYRQSLGQGLEFLIYFQGNSAPDKSGLPSDRFSAERTGGSVSTLTIQRTQQEDSAVYLCASSLVGDQPQHFGDGTRLSIL.

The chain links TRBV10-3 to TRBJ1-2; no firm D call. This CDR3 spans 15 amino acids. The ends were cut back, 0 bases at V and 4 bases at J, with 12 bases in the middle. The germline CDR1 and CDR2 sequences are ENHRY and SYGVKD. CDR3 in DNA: TGTGCCATCAGTGAGTCGGATCCTAGTTTCTATGGCTACACCTTC. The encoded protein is CAISESDPSFYGYTF.